The clone carrying this T cell receptor (beta chain) was detected only once. The antigen is undetermined. This sample was taken from a study of post-analysis software for immune sequencing data. Overall study context: Relapsing-remitting, secondary progressive and progressive-relapsing forms of multiple sclerosis all featured among disease courses. The study, taken as a whole, reports: Comparison of patients with controls showed 4 to 6 TRBV segments more frequent in patients, TRBV5-6, TRBV5-1 and TRBV20-1 among them. Clustering by F measure revealed strong co-clustering among samples prepared together in one batch.

The CDR3 loop spans 16 amino acids. J gave up 7 bases and V 3 bases, and 12 bases lay outside the gene matches. Per the germline V gene, CDR1 is KGHDR and CDR2 is SFDVKD. Researchers reported that TCR beta cDNA libraries carried unique molecular identifiers. T cells numbering about 0.95 to 11 million gave rise to about 540,000 cDNA molecules. MiXCR was run by TCRdb on the PCR reads, yielding one entry per CDR3 protein. The sample has 400,000 to 500,000 distinct CDR3 sequences; approximately 42% are singletons. The source of this sequence is a girl aged 2-10 years with multiple sclerosis. The source material was blood. V is TRBV24-1 and J is TRBJ2-7; 9 bases line up with TRBD2. CDR3 coding DNA: TGTGCCACCAGTGATCCAGGGACTAGCAGACACAATGAGCAGTACTTC. This encodes CATSDPGTSRHNEQYF.